This T cell receptor beta chain was identified during a study of monozygotic twins with inflammatory bowel disease. cDNA encoding TCRalpha and TCRbeta underwent two nested PCRs of around 15 and 10 cycles, each of which was followed by bead purification. TCRdb reprocessed the 5' RACE reads, with one entry per CDR3 protein and no DNA. The table lists around 450,000 distinct CDR3 sequences, with about 2.3% in the top ten. Per germline, CDR1 MNHNS and CDR2 SASEGT. CDR3 size: 13 residues. The V and J genes are TRBV6-1 and TRBJ2-7; TCRdb's D call, TRBD2, is unchecked because there is no DNA. The source material was blood. The TCR comes from a human donor with ulcerative colitis or Crohn's disease, or a healthy co-twin of an affected twin (not recorded which). The CDR3 protein is CASSGEGVYEQYF.